The T cell receptor beta chain under discussion was sequenced for a study of blood T cells in healthy people across ages. The germline V gene has CDR1 MNHNS and CDR2 SASEGT. The trim removed 1 base at V and 7 bases at J, leaving 5 bases unmatched. The CDR3 runs to 15 residues. Overall study findings and caveats: Calculation of diversity from one million T cells yielded estimates considered to be underestimates. Naive T cell percentage showed a strong correlation with the diversity of TCR beta.

A second PCR, run for about 6 to 11 cycles, used a sample-barcoded 5' primer plus a J-beta primer mix. TCRdb processed the 5' RACE reads anew with MiXCR; each CDR3 protein has one entry. There are 750,000 to 950,000 distinct CDR3 sequences in the sample; roughly 50% occur only once, and approximately 40% lies in the top ten. Each donor's blood draw was around 10 milliliters of peripheral blood. Turning to this clonotype: Its antigen remains unidentified.

The sequencing input was blood. V usage is TRBV6-1 and J usage is TRBJ2-2, with 8 bases identical to TRBD2. The source of this sequence is an elderly man in good health. The CDR3 DNA reads TGTGCCAGCAGTGAAGAGGCTAGCGGGTTCGGGGAGCTGTTTTTT. It is translated as CASSEEASGFGELFF.